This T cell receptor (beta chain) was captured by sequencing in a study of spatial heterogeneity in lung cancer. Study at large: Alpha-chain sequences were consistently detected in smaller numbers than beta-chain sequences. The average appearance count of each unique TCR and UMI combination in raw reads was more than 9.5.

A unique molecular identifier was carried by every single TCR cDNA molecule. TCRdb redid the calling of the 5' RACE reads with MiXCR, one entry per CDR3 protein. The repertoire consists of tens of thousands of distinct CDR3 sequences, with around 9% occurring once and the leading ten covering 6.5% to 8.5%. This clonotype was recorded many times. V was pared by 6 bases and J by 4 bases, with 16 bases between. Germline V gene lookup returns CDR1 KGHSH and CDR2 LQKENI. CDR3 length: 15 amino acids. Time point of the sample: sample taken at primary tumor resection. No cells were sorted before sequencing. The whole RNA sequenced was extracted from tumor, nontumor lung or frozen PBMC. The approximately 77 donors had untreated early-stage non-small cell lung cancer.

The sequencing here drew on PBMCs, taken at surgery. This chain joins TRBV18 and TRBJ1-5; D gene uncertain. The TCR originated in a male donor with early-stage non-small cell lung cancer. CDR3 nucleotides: TGTGCCAGCTCCCAAGCGGAGGGATGGAATCAGCCCCAGCATTTT. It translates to CASSQAEGWNQPQHF.